This TCR beta chain was sequenced during a study of blood T cell repertoires in COVID-19. Across the study: Both acute and convalescent COVID-19 samples were obtained from the United States, Italy and Spain.

The CDR3 is 13 amino acids. After removal of 5 bases from V and 3 bases from J, the junction contained 1 base not matched to a gene. Germline assignment: CDR1 SNHLY and CDR2 FYNNEI. Data came from immunoSEQ multiplex PCR; TCRdb stores just in-frame clones and leaves some out. This sample has 110,000 or so clones, with 80% to 90% found just once. The specimen sequenced was peripheral blood. The rearrangement joins TRBV2 to TRBJ2-5; 9 bases are shared with TRBD1. The source is a middle-aged man with acute or convalescent COVID-19. The chain's CDR3 is CASSRDREETQYF. The CDR3 bases are TGTGCCAGCAGTAGGGACAGGGAAGAGACCCAGTACTTC.